This TCR beta chain was sequenced in a study of GPR56 and killer-like receptors on CD4 memory cells (dated by TCRdb to 2018 to 2020). About the study as a whole: According to the study's proposal, human CD4+ memory T-cell differentiation and cytokine production potential are marked by the progressive acquisition of KLRB1, KLRG1, GPR56 and then KLRF1. Healthy blood donors in the study were described as age-matched to the liver disease patients, whose median age was around 72 years. What the work shows at the level of the full study, not this receptor alone: Clones dominating late populations 4 and 5 were also found in early populations 1 and 2, and this finding was taken by the authors as evidence for linear differentiation. TCR repertoires overlapped especially between the late populations 4 and 5, and partly population 3. Rather than covering full repertoires, the diversity and similarity analyses were limited to the 100 most expanded clones in each population. Clonal frequency was low in the marker-negative population and rose progressively along the proposed pathway, while TCRbeta diversity fell correspondingly.

Measured from the cysteine to the phenylalanine, the CDR3 is 14 residues long. The DNA sequence is not available. Via the germline V gene (reference sequence), CDR1 is SGHNT and CDR2 YYREEE. Prior to TCRbeta sequencing, five KLR/GPR56-defined CD4+ populations were enriched by fluorescence-activated cell sorting. To test a linear memory differentiation pathway, TCRbeta repertoires were sequenced from five CD4+ T-cell subsets defined by expression of KLRB1, KLRG1, GPR56 and KLRF1. TCR-sequenced cells came from peripheral blood of healthy control individuals, reported as five donors in the TCRbeta analysis figure. Heparinized peripheral blood was collected and all samples were processed within one hour of retrieval. To isolate peripheral blood mononuclear cells, blood was diluted 1:2 in PBS and put through Biocoll density gradient centrifugation at room temperature. Before flow sorting, freshly isolated PBMCs underwent magnetic sorting with anti-CD4 MicroBeads to enrich CD4+ T cells. A BD FACSAria II was used to sort CD4+ T cells enriched from PBMCs of healthy donors according to marker expression. Surface staining used anti-KLRB1 clone 191B8, anti-KLRF1 clone 4A4.D10 and anti-KLRG1 clone REA261 antibodies from Miltenyi Biotec.

No count is given, but going by its frequency this clonotype is medium-sized (0.01 to 0.1%). What antigen it recognizes has not been identified. These reads were obtained on an Illumina HiSeq 2500. Sequencing libraries were built by amplifying the recombined TCRbeta locus with a previously published PCR protocol. In the original analysis: Any read whose average quality score fell below 30 was discarded, and IMSEQ was used to process the reads that remained. Vbeta gene, Jbeta gene and CDR3 amino acid sequence were used to define clonotypes. The Morisita-Horn index, computed on the top 100 expanded clones, was used to quantify repertoire overlap between populations. Clonal diversity was assessed with Rényi diversity profiles calculated on the top 100 expanded clones. One entry per CDR3 protein sequence results from the TCRdb reprocessing of the reads, with DNA left out. TCRdb's processing, not the study's, gives the V and J calls here. The table for this sample records 2,500 to 4,000 distinct CDR3 sequences. Of the sample, less than 6.5% falls within the top ten clones.

This TCR was recovered from a human donor in good health. The chain employs TRBV5-4 and TRBJ2-7; lacking DNA, the TRBD1 call made by TCRdb goes unchecked. The sequenced sample was memory CD4+ T cells from blood. The CDR3: CASSHRDGPSLQYF.